This T cell receptor (beta chain) derives from a study of blood T cells in healthy people across ages. Study results and caveats: Both naive CD4+ cell counts and diversity were greater in long-lived donors than in aged donors. Diversity figures based on one million T cells were deemed too low.

Together with a sample-barcoded 5' primer, a J-beta primer mix was included in a second PCR lasting about 7 to 11 cycles. A tag from a template-switch adaptor with 12 random nucleotides marked each cDNA molecule. TCRdb re-called the 5' RACE reads with MiXCR, one entry per CDR3 protein. This table has 550,000 to 700,000 distinct CDR3 sequences, 27% appearing once. This CDR3 region has 15 residues. The germline V gene encodes CDR1 SGHRS and CDR2 YFSETQ. Trimming pared 3 bases from V and 1 base from J, leaving 12 bases between. Of note for this clonotype: Its target is not known.

This sequence was found in a woman between 65 and 79 years old in good health. The material sequenced was blood. This sequence joins TRBV5-1 and TRBJ2-3; D is possibly TRBD2 (6 bases). The CDR3 loop reads CASSSRGVGTDTQYF. The CDR3 DNA reads TGCGCCAGCAGCTCGCGGGGCGTAGGCACAGATACGCAGTATTTT.